The 5 T cell receptor beta chains presented below share a single source sample, sequenced in a study of blood T cell repertoires in COVID-19. Some clones are missing from TCRdb's copy, which holds only in-frame ones; the method was immunoSEQ multiplex PCR. The table lists tens of thousands of clones, around 80% of them singletons. The sequencing sample was made of peripheral blood. These receptors were taken from a woman aged 55-70 years with acute or convalescent COVID-19.

The rearrangement links TRBV11-2 to TRBJ2-7; no reliable D call. V lost 0 bases and J 5 bases, leaving 11 bases between the germline ends. In germline, CDR1 is SGHAT, CDR2 FQNNGV. The CDR3 loop spans 14 amino acids. CDR3 bases: TGTGCCAGCAGCTTAGATGGAGTATCCCACGAGCAGTACTTC. Translating it yields CASSLDGVSHEQYF.

V is TRBV7-9 and J is TRBJ1-2; 7 nucleotides line up with TRBD1. V gave up 5 bases and J gave up 5 bases; unmatched junction bases: 11. The CDR3 length is 15 residues. Looked up from germline, CDR1 is SEHNR and CDR2 is FQNEAQ (reference sequence). This chain's CDR3 is CASSPPTGALYGYTF. For the CDR3, the DNA is TGTGCCAGCAGCCCGCCCACAGGGGCTCTATATGGCTACACCTTC.

In nucleotides, the CDR3 is TGTGCCAGCAGCTTTGACAGGGGTGCAGAGACCCAGTACTTC. It specifies CASSFDRGAETQYF. The V gene is TRBV7-2, the J gene TRBJ2-5; TRBD1 agrees at 8 bases. V shed 3 bases, J shed 4 bases, and the junction held 4 bases outside the gene matches. This CDR3 contains 14 residues. CDR1 and CDR2 (germline): SGHTA, FQGNSA.

This rearrangement joins TRBV18 to TRBJ1-2; D is unclear. CDR1 is KGHSH, CDR2 LQKENI, per germline. The CDR3 has 13 residues. V was clipped by 1 base and J by 4 bases, with 7 bases between them. CDR3 protein: CASSPLRIYGYTF. The CDR3 DNA sequence: TGTGCCAGCTCACCACTCCGTATCTATGGCTACACCTTC.

The V gene is TRBV6-2 or TRBV6-3, the J gene TRBJ2-7, with 9 bases lining up with TRBD1. Germline V lookup: CDR1 MNHEY, CDR2 SVGEGT. V lost 4 bases to trimming and J lost 7 bases; unmatched junction nucleotides: 8. The CDR3 is made up of 14 amino acids. CDR3 sequence: CASSSGQGSGEQYF. The CDR3 DNA is TGTGCCAGCAGTTCCGGACAGGGGTCGGGAGAGCAGTACTTC.